Listed below are T cell receptor beta chains from one sample, sequenced in a study of T cell changes during pregnancy in multiple sclerosis. The assay was immunoSEQ multiplex PCR, and TCRdb's table has in-frame clones only and misses some. The sample has approximately 79,000 clones; about 93% are singletons. The specimen comprised peripheral blood, sampled in the second trimester of pregnancy. All receptors derive from a female donor in good health, enrolled as a control in a pregnancy study. Each CDR3 is given with its conserved first and last residue. The D gene is left open where the match is weak. Where a row states a size, it is once, few, many or the class of an expanded clone; other rows omit it.

V,J,size,D,DNA,CDR3
TRBV6-6,TRBJ1-1,once,TRBD1,TGTGCCATCTCCTCCACCCGAGAGGGGGCAGACACTGAAGCTTTCTTT,CAISSTREGADTEAFF
TRBV4-1,TRBJ2-5,once,NA,TGCGCCAGCAGCCCGACGAGGGTTGTAGCGGCCCAGTACTTC,CASSPTRVVAAQYF
TRBV10-3,TRBJ1-4,NA,NA,TGTGCCATCCGGTCCAACACAGGGGAAAAACTGTTTTTT,CAIRSNTGEKLFF
TRBV9,TRBJ1-1,NA,NA,TGTGCCAGCAGCGGAAACAGGGAGAACACTGAAGCTTTCTTT,CASSGNRENTEAFF
TRBV29-1,TRBJ2-5,NA,TRBD1,TGCAGCGGTAGGACAGGGGAGACCCAGTACTTC,CSGRTGETQYF
TRBV9,TRBJ1-1,NA,TRBD1,TGTGCCAGCAGTCCTACAGGGGGAACTGAAGCTTTCTTT,CASSPTGGTEAFF
TRBV9,TRBJ1-3,once,TRBD1,TGTGCCAGCAGCGAAAACCCGGACAGGTCAGACACCATATATTTT,CASSENPDRSDTIYF
TRBV9,TRBJ2-7,NA,NA,TGTGCCAGCAGCGTAGTCCCTTCCTACGAGCAGTACTTC,CASSVVPSYEQYF
TRBV19,TRBJ2-7,NA,NA,TGTGCCAGTAGTGCCCGGGAGTCGGCGCTCCCCAACGAGCAGTACTTC,CASSARESALPNEQYF
TRBV4-2,TRBJ2-7,NA,TRBD1,TGTGCCAGCAGCCAAGGGGACAGGGGGTCCTACGAGCAGTACTTC,CASSQGDRGSYEQYF
TRBV7-8,TRBJ2-5,NA,TRBD1,TGTGCCAGCAGCCGAAGAGGGGGACAGGGAATAAGAGAGACCCAGTACTTC,CASSRRGGQGIRETQYF
TRBV6-6,TRBJ2-5,NA,NA,TGTGCCAGCAGTTACTCGCCCGACTCAGGAGGGACCCAGTACTTC,CASSYSPDSGGTQYF
TRBV7-2,TRBJ2-1,NA,NA,TGTGCCAGCAGCCCCGGGTCCCCTCAGTTCTTC,CASSPGSPQFF
TRBV6-1,TRBJ2-7,NA,NA,TGTGCCAGCGGTCGGTACCTCTCCTACGAGCAGTACTTC,CASGRYLSYEQYF
TRBV7-9,TRBJ2-3,NA,NA,TGTGCCAGCAGCCCTTGGACTGCTAGCACAGATACGCAGTATTTT,CASSPWTASTDTQYF
TRBV7-9,TRBJ1-4,NA,NA,TGTGCCAGCAGCCCGGTACAGGGAGGGAAACTGTTTTTT,CASSPVQGGKLFF
TRBV4-1,TRBJ1-1,NA,NA,TGCGCCAGCAGCCAGACCCCCAGGGGAAGTACTGAAGCTTTCTTT,CASSQTPRGSTEAFF
TRBV5-6,TRBJ2-1,NA,NA,TGTGCCAGCGGGGGACACCGAATATCGAGCTCCTACAATGAGCAGTTCTTC,CASGGHRISSSYNEQFF
TRBV30,TRBJ1-3,NA,NA,TGTGCCCACGCGACAGCTCGCCTCTCTGGAAACACCATATATTTT,CAHATARLSGNTIYF
TRBV9,TRBJ1-2,NA,NA,TGTGCCAGCAGCCGCGACTCCTATGGCTACACCTTC,CASSRDSYGYTF
TRBV19,TRBJ1-1,NA,NA,TGTGCCAGTAGACCGAACCGACAGACTGCAGCTTTCTTT,CASRPNRQTAAFF
TRBV18,TRBJ2-1,NA,NA,TGTGCCAGCTCATTCCGAGCAGGGGTTGAGAATGAGCAGTTCTTC,CASSFRAGVENEQFF
TRBV18,TRBJ2-7,NA,TRBD1,TGTGCCAGCTCACCGGTCGACAGGGTCGCGTTGTACGAGCAGTACTTC,CASSPVDRVALYEQYF
TRBV12-5,TRBJ1-6,NA,TRBD1,TGTGCTAGTGGTTTGGGGGACAGGAACTCACCCCTCCACTTT,CASGLGDRNSPLHF
TRBV5-1,TRBJ2-5,NA,NA,TGCGCCAGCAGCTTGGCCACGGGTAGTGGAGAGACCCAGTACTTC,CASSLATGSGETQYF
TRBV19,TRBJ1-1,few,NA,TGTGCCAGTAGTATCCCCCTTACGGGTGAAGCTTTCTTT,CASSIPLTGEAFF
TRBV7-3,TRBJ2-3,NA,NA,TGTGCCAGCAGCTTACGGGCAGGGCCCACAGATACGCAGTATTTT,CASSLRAGPTDTQYF
TRBV11-2,TRBJ1-1,NA,NA,TGTGCCAGCAGCCCCGCAGGTTTTAAAACTGAAGCTTTCTTT,CASSPAGFKTEAFF
TRBV19,TRBJ1-1,NA,TRBD1,TGTGCCAGTAGGCCGACAGGGAGTCCGACCACTGAAGCTTTCTTT,CASRPTGSPTTEAFF
TRBV6-1,TRBJ1-1,NA,TRBD1,TGTGCCAGCAGAGACACACCGGGACAGGGAGCTTTCTTT,CASRDTPGQGAFF
TRBV5-6,TRBJ2-3,NA,NA,TGTGCCAGCAGCTTGGATACGAGAACCTACACAGATACGCAGTATTTT,CASSLDTRTYTDTQYF
TRBV5-6,TRBJ1-4,NA,NA,TGTGCCAGCAGCTTGGACGCAGGAGGGGAAAAACTGTTTTTT,CASSLDAGGEKLFF
TRBV30,TRBJ2-1,NA,NA,TGTGCCTGGAGTACCCCCGGGGGTCCCAATGAGCAGTTCTTC,CAWSTPGGPNEQFF
TRBV7-2,TRBJ1-2,NA,TRBD1,TGTGCCAGCAGCTTAGACGCTACAGGGGGAGGCTATGGCTACACCTTC,CASSLDATGGGYGYTF
TRBV19,TRBJ2-3,NA,TRBD1,TGTGCCAGTAGTTACCGGACAGGGGGCTGGGATACGCAGTATTTT,CASSYRTGGWDTQYF
TRBV27,TRBJ1-1,NA,NA,TGTGCCACGCTCACCCGAGGGGGGGGCCTGAACACTGAAGCTTTCTTT,CATLTRGGGLNTEAFF
TRBV19,TRBJ1-5,NA,TRBD1,TGTGCCAGTAGTCACGACAGGGGAGGCGGCAATCAGCCCCAGCATTTT,CASSHDRGGGNQPQHF
TRBV6-5,TRBJ2-3,NA,TRBD1,TGTGCCAGCAGTCCGACCGGGACAGGCCCCCCCCAGTATTTT,CASSPTGTGPPQYF
TRBV7-9,TRBJ2-7,NA,NA,TGTGCCAGCAGCTTAGGGGGGGATTACGAGCAGTACTTC,CASSLGGDYEQYF
TRBV4-3,TRBJ2-3,NA,TRBD2,TGCGCCAGCAGCCAGGGCGGACTAGCCGTTGGAGATACGCAGTATTTT,CASSQGGLAVGDTQYF
TRBV27,TRBJ1-1,NA,TRBD1,TGTGCCAGCAGTTTATCGATAACAGGGGCGGGCACTGAAGCTTTCTTT,CASSLSITGAGTEAFF
TRBV7-2,TRBJ1-2,NA,TRBD1,TGTGCCAGCAGCTTAAGGGGACAGGGGGAGATTCCTAACTATGGCTACACCTTC,CASSLRGQGEIPNYGYTF
TRBV11-2,TRBJ2-1,NA,NA,TGTGCCAGCAGCTTAGCGGGTCTATCCTACAATGAGCAGTTCTTC,CASSLAGLSYNEQFF
TRBV5-4,TRBJ1-1,NA,NA,TGTGCCAGCAGCTGGGCGCAGTCGGTGAACACTGAAGCTTTCTTT,CASSWAQSVNTEAFF
TRBV9,TRBJ2-3,once,NA,TGTGCCAGCAGCGTAGTAGGAGGGGGGGCTGGAGATACGCAGTATTTT,CASSVVGGGAGDTQYF
TRBV4-1,TRBJ2-5,NA,NA,TGCGCCAGCAGCCAAGAGGTCCCGGGAAGGGAAGAGACCCAGTACTTC,CASSQEVPGREETQYF
TRBV7-2,TRBJ2-5,NA,NA,TGTGCCAGCAGCTTACTCGAGACCCAGTACTTC,CASSLLETQYF
TRBV5-4,TRBJ1-1,NA,NA,TGTGCCAGCAGCTTGGGAGGGTACGGCACTGAAGCTTTCTTT,CASSLGGYGTEAFF
TRBV30,TRBJ1-1,few,NA,TGTGCCTATGCGGGGAACACTGAAGCTTTCTTT,CAYAGNTEAFF
TRBV19,TRBJ2-7,once,TRBD1,TGTGCCAGTAGTACCTGGACAGGCCCTACTTCCTACGAGCAGTACTTC,CASSTWTGPTSYEQYF
TRBV9,TRBJ1-2,NA,NA,TGTGCCAGCAGCGCCCAGTATAGCTACACCTTC,CASSAQYSYTF
TRBV2,TRBJ1-4,NA,TRBD1,TGTGCCAGCAGCCAGGGGGCTGGTAATGAAAAACTGTTTTTT,CASSQGAGNEKLFF
TRBV5-1,TRBJ2-7,NA,TRBD2,TGCGCCAGCAGCTTGCGCGGACTAGAGGTAAACGAGCAGTACTTC,CASSLRGLEVNEQYF
TRBV7-2,TRBJ2-7,NA,TRBD2,TGTGCCAGCAACTCCGGCCAGGGAGGGTGGATTTACGAGCAGTACTTC,CASNSGQGGWIYEQYF
TRBV30,TRBJ1-3,NA,NA,TGTGCCTGGAGGAGGGACACTTTTTTCTACTCTGGAAACACCATATATTTT,CAWRRDTFFYSGNTIYF
TRBV4-1,TRBJ2-7,NA,NA,TGCGCCAGCAGGAGATTTCGGGAAAATATCTACGAGCAGTACTTC,CASRRFRENIYEQYF
TRBV30,TRBJ1-2,NA,NA,TGTGCCTGGAGTGTGACAGGAGCTAACTATGGCTACACCTTC,CAWSVTGANYGYTF
TRBV11-3,TRBJ1-2,NA,NA,TGTGCCAGCAGCTTAAATGGGCAGGGGTATGGCTACACCTTC,CASSLNGQGYGYTF
TRBV11-2,TRBJ1-6,NA,NA,TGTGCCAGCGTTAGATCTGCGACAGAAAATTCACCCCTCCACTTT,CASVRSATENSPLHF